This T cell receptor beta chain appears in the sequencing data of a study of T-cell memory formation after mild COVID-19. This clonotype showed up just a few times. TCRdb reanalysed the 5' RACE reads using MiXCR and keeps one entry per CDR3 protein. The sample carries 140,000 to 150,000 distinct CDR3 sequences, approximately 25% recorded once. The V end was cut by 0 bases, the J end by 8 bases, with 12 bases between. The V gene's germline CDR1 is SGHRS and CDR2 YFSETQ. CDR3 size: 14 residues. What was sequenced was PBMCs or a T cell subset sorted from them (not recorded which). The sequence was collected from an adult woman who had mild COVID-19 (a few samples of this study predate the infection). Cell type and time point are not known. The chain carries TRBV5-1 and TRBJ2-4; D not certain. Here the CDR3 reads CASSLGRHQDIQYF. Here the CDR3 DNA reads TGCGCCAGCAGCTTGGGGCGCCATCAAGACATTCAGTACTTC.